This T cell receptor (beta chain) was identified in a study of shared clonotypes between healthy human individuals. In the original analysis: ImmunoSEQ output held junction-only sequences without quality scores, so filtering differed. The data were produced by immunoSEQ multiplex PCR, yet TCRdb's version contains in-frame clones alone and is incomplete. Clone size and V and J calls were adopted from that table, with D and trimming inferred from the DNA. The sample consists of approximately 720,000 clones, roughly 94% of them appearing once. V was trimmed by 6 bases and J by 10 bases, leaving 13 bases between them. Germline V gene sequence: CDR1 DFQATT, CDR2 SNEGSKA (reference sequence). This CDR3 has 11 residues. Cells designated naive CD8 were CD45RO-negative and were positively selected for CCR7, with terminally differentiated effector memory CD45RA+ cells excluded.

The sequenced sample consisted of naive CD8+ T cells sorted from blood. The clonotype comes from a man aged 25-45 years in good health. The V call is TRBV20-1, the J call TRBJ2-1; tentative D call: TRBD1 (5 bases). DNA for the CDR3: TGCAGTGCCCTACAGGTCGGAGAGCAGTTCTTC. It specifies CSALQVGEQFF.